This paragraph reports one T cell receptor beta chain. The data were obtained in a study of T cell changes during pregnancy in multiple sclerosis. V was shortened by 0 bases and J by 1 base, with 6 bases between the two germline ends. From germline, CDR1 is MNHNY and CDR2 SVGAGI (reference sequence). The CDR3 is 14 residues long. Here immunoSEQ multiplex PCR was the method, and the copy in TCRdb shows in-frame clones only, minus some. This sample carries 33,000 or so clones, roughly 92% of them seen once, and the ten largest clones take approximately 0.41%. This specimen was CD4+ T cells from peripheral blood mononuclear cells, taken in the third trimester of pregnancy. The sequence derives from a female donor in good health, enrolled as a control in a pregnancy study. The chain joins TRBV6-6 to TRBJ1-1; D is undetermined. This CDR3 is CASSYSESNTEAFF. DNA of the CDR3: TGTGCCAGCAGTTACTCCGAGTCGAACACTGAAGCTTTCTTT.